The clone carrying this T cell receptor (beta chain) was detected once. Its specificity is not known. The data derive from a study of graft-versus-host responses after intestinal transplantation. The CDR3 has 16 residues. Trimming took 3 bases from V and 4 from J, leaving 19 bases between them. TCRdb's table, derived via immunoSEQ multiplex PCR, lists solely in-frame clones and lacks some. The sample consists of about 89,000 clones, 91% of them appearing once. This receptor was taken from a human donor who received an intestinal transplant. This sequence joins TRBV23-1 and TRBJ2-7, with no clear D. TRBV23-1 is filed as an ORF, its function uncertain. Sequencing was performed on unstimulated CD4+ T cells sorted from spleen or lymph node cells, taken before intestinal transplant. The CDR3 loop is CASSQSDSEWFYEQYF. CDR3 in DNA: TGCGCCAGCAGTCAGTCAGACTCAGAGTGGTTTTACGAGCAGTACTTC.